This entry concerns a single T cell receptor (beta chain). What antigen it recognizes has not been identified. The record has no base qualities; no much larger clone is one base away. This specimen comes from a study of blood T cell repertoires in COVID-19 (dated by TCRdb to the early 2020s). Concerning the study at large: The collaborator samples originated in the United States, Italy and Spain and spanned the acute and convalescent phases of COVID-19. HLA class I and class II types, where available, came from metadata supplied by the sample provider rather than from assay-based typing. The material from the prospective study consisted of cDNA or gDNA derived from T cells, B-cell-depleted T cells, or PBMCs. The repertoires were released in a freely available public database meant as a resource for research on the immune response to SARS-CoV-2. Samples were obtained from the ongoing ImmuneRACE study (first 160 participants) and from roughly 1,300 subjects provided by 6 global collaborators. Nearly every sample came with metadata listing a de-identified subject ID, COVID-19 status, age in years and sex. The dataset comprised deeply sampled blood TCRbeta repertoires from subjects exposed to, actively infected with, or recovered from COVID-19. The investigation overall reported the following: Clinical and demographic metadata were provided uncurated, with the amount varying by source and participant.

One collaborating source in Seattle enrolled patients while the patients were actively infected and followed the patients over time throughout the course of disease. The collaborating institutions used their own protocols to collect whole blood in K2EDTA tubes. For TCRbeta analysis, collaborators shipped samples as frozen whole blood, isolated PBMCs, or DNA extracted from either of those sample types. The CDR3 contains 15 residues, cysteine and phenylalanine counted. CDR3 DNA only is kept here, 45 bases in frame from base 1. According to the germline V gene, CDR1 reads SGHRS and CDR2 reads YFSETQ. V is clipped by 0 bases and J by 0 bases, and the sequence between their germline boundaries is 9 bases long. The immunoSEQ Assay, a bias-controlled multiplex PCR, was used to amplify TCRbeta CDR3 regions from genomic DNA. The paper's data handling went like this. Nucleated cell counts per sample were estimated from amplification of reference gene primers within the assay. To quantify the absolute abundance of each unique TCRbeta CDR3 rearrangement, sequence reads were collapsed and filtered. For each sample, productive Simpson clonality was calculated as the square root of Simpson's diversity index over productive rearrangements. TCRdb holds this immuneACCESS table with in-frame rearrangements only. Some clones are missing; in checked studies, unresolved V genes explain under half, and the rest has no known cause. Clone size and V and J calls were adopted from that table, with D and trimming inferred from the DNA. The sample yields about 190,000 clones; about 81% were counted once. The ten largest account for roughly 7.1% of the sample.

The sequence derives from a woman aged 55-69 years with COVID-19, enrolled during active disease. Input material: peripheral blood. The rearrangement combines TRBV5-1 with TRBJ2-5; a tentative D call is TRBD2 (6 bases match). The CDR3 reads CASSLEGRYQETQYF. The DNA reads TGCGCCAGCAGCTTGGAGGGGAGGTACCAAGAGACCCAGTACTTC. Reference TRBV5-1 and TRBJ2-5 genes cover what lies past the CDR3, so the full variable domain is KAGVTQTPRYLIKTRGQQVTLSCSPISGHRSVSWYQQTPGQGLQFLFEYFSETQRNKGNFPGRFSGRQFSNSRSEMNVSTLELGDSALYLCASSLEGRYQETQYFGPGTRLLVL.